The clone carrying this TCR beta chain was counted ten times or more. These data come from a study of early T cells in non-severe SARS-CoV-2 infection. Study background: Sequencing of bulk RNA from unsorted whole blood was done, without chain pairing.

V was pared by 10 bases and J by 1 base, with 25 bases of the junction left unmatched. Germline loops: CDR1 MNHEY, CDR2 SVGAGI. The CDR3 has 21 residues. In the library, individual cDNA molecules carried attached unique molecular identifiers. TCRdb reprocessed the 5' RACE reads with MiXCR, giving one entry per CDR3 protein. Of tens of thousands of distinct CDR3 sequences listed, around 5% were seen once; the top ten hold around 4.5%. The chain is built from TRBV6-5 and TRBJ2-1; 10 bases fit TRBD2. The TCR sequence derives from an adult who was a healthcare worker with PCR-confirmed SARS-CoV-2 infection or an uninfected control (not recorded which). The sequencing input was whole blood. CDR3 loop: CATSEIGASGSNHWSYNEQFF. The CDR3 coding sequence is TGTGCCACCTCTGAGATCGGAGCTAGCGGGAGCAATCATTGGTCCTACAATGAGCAGTTCTTC.